The 17 T cell receptor beta chains listed next were all sequenced from one sample in a study of T-cell memory formation after mild COVID-19. TCRdb fed the 5' RACE reads into MiXCR, producing one record per CDR3 protein. Among tens of thousands of distinct CDR3 sequences listed, about a tenth were seen once. The sequenced material came from PBMCs or a T cell subset sorted from them (not recorded which). The source of these receptors is a man younger than 35 who had mild COVID-19 (a few samples of this study predate the infection). Cell type and time point are not known.

This clonotype was counted many times. The chain uses TRBV2 and TRBJ1-2; 8 bases align to TRBD1. The CDR3 runs 12 residues. CDR1 SNHLY and CDR2 FYNNEI come from the germline V gene. V lost 6 bases, J lost 6 bases, and 3 bases stayed unmatched. This CDR3 is CASSEQGDGYTF. As DNA, the CDR3 is TGTGCCAGCAGCGAACAGGGGGATGGCTACACCTTC.

This clonotype was picked up a small number of times. The chain links TRBV27 to TRBJ1-4; 9 bases are a match to TRBD1. V was pared by 6 bases and J by 4 bases, with 6 bases of the junction left unmatched. This CDR3 comprises 15 residues. Per the germline V gene, CDR1 is MNHEY and CDR2 is SMNVEV (reference sequence). CDR3 DNA sequence: TGTGCCAGCAGACGGCGACAGGGGGTTAATGAAAAACTGTTTTTT. As protein: CASRRRQGVNEKLFF.

The chain recombines TRBV5-8 with TRBJ1-3; no clear D gene. V lost 2 bases to trimming and J lost 4 bases, with 10 bases between them. Germline CDR1 and CDR2: SGHTS and YDEGEE. The CDR3 totals 14 residues. The CDR3 loop is CASSFGVYGNTIYF. The CDR3 DNA reads as TGTGCCAGCAGCTTTGGGGTTTACGGAAACACCATATATTTT.

In its sample, this clonotype was seen a few times. The chain employs TRBV24-1 and TRBJ2-3; D is uncertain. The CDR3 is 15 residues long. V lost 4 bases to trimming and J lost 0 bases, with 10 bases between them. From germline, CDR1 is KGHDR and CDR2 SFDVKD. The CDR3 coding sequence is TGTGCCACCAGTGACCCCGGCACCAGCACAGATACGCAGTATTTT. Translation gives CATSDPGTSTDTQYF.

This clonotype was counted only a few times. This chain links TRBV15 with TRBJ2-5; the D is unclear. V was cut by 5 bases and J by 12 bases, with 19 bases left in between. The CDR3 length is 13 residues. The germline CDR1 and CDR2 sequences are LNHNV and YYDKDF (reference sequence). The chain's CDR3 is CATSYRFPDSEYF. CDR3 nucleotide sequence: TGTGCCACCAGCTACCGTTTTCCGGATTCAGAGTACTTC.

The chain recombines TRBV7-9 with TRBJ2-5, with unresolved D. Germline lookup yields CDR1 SEHNR and CDR2 FQNEAQ (reference sequence). The CDR3 is made up of 16 amino acids. The V gene lost 9 bases and the J gene lost 4 bases, with 24 bases spanning the gap. CDR3 DNA sequence: TGTGCCAGTTCCCCGGTCAGGAGTTTAGACCGAGAGACCCAGTACTTC. It yields the protein CASSPVRSLDRETQYF. The full variable domain, in which reference TRBV7-9 and TRBJ2-5 provide the parts outside the CDR3, is DTGVSQNPRHKITKRGQNVTFRCDPISEHNRLYWYRQTLGQGPEFLTYFQNEAQLEKSRLLSDRFSAERPKGSFSTLEIQRTEQGDSAMYLCASSPVRSLDRETQYFGPGTRLLVL.

In this sample, this clonotype turned up a few times. V is TRBV7-2 and J is TRBJ2-5; the D gene is possibly TRBD2 (6 bases). Trimming removed 5 bases at V and 0 bases at J, with 13 bases between. The germline CDR1 and CDR2 sequences are SGHTA and FQGNSA. The CDR3 is made up of 15 amino acids. In DNA, the CDR3 is TGTGCCAGCAGCCCGTTAGGAGGGTACCAAGAGACCCAGTACTTC. It specifies CASSPLGGYQETQYF.

This clonotype was picked up a small number of times. The chain combines TRBV6-6 with TRBJ2-3; D is possibly TRBD2 (6 bases). The CDR3 covers 15 residues. Trimming removed 7 bases from V and 1 base from J, with 15 bases in between. Germline-derived CDR1 and CDR2 are MNHNY and SVGAGI (reference sequence). This CDR3 is CASTLPAGRTDTQYF. CDR3 sequence (DNA): TGTGCCAGCACCCTCCCCGCGGGGCGCACAGATACGCAGTATTTT.

This clonotype was detected only a few times. The genes are TRBV9 and TRBJ2-7; no reliable D call. The CDR3 extends over 10 amino acids. Germline V gene sequence: CDR1 SGDLS, CDR2 YYNGEE. With 3 bases removed from V and 7 bases from J, the gap between germline ends came to 5 bases. CDR3 nucleotides: TGTGCCAGCAGCGATTCTGAGCAGTACGTC. Translated, it gives CASSDSEQYV.

This clonotype was observed a few times. This CDR3 is CASSERWDTEAFF. The CDR3 DNA follows: TGTGCCAGCAGTGAACGGTGGGACACTGAAGCTTTCTTT. This chain connects TRBV2 to TRBJ1-1; the D is unclear. Germline V gene sequence: CDR1 SNHLY, CDR2 FYNNEI. V lost 2 bases, J lost 3 bases, and 7 bases lay in between. This CDR3 contains 13 residues.

V and J are TRBV7-2 and TRBJ2-1; no reliable D call. The CDR3 runs 16 residues. The V end was cut by 5 bases, the J end by 2 bases, with 16 bases between. Per germline, CDR1 SGHTA and CDR2 FQGNSA. The CDR3 DNA is TGTGCCAGCAGCCAATATCGGCTGTCGACCTACAATGAGCAGTTCTTC. It encodes CASSQYRLSTYNEQFF.

This clonotype occurred a few times. The chain joins TRBV4-3 to TRBJ1-2; 8 bases line up with TRBD1. Germline CDR1 is LGHNA and CDR2 is YSLEER. CDR3 length: 15 amino acids. V was pared by 1 base and J by 2 bases, with 3 bases of the junction left unmatched. The CDR3 spells CASSQVTGGNYGYTF. Here the CDR3 DNA reads TGCGCCAGCAGCCAAGTAACAGGGGGGAACTATGGCTACACCTTC.

The CDR3 sequence: CASSELRAGDEQFF. The DNA for the CDR3 is TGTGCCAGCAGTGAACTCAGGGCGGGGGATGAGCAGTTCTTC. This chain links TRBV25-1 with TRBJ2-1, with 7 bases aligning to TRBD2. V lost 2 bases, J lost 8 bases, and 6 bases stayed unmatched. The CDR3 loop spans 14 amino acids. CDR1 and CDR2 (germline): MGHDK, SYGVNS. Drawing the rest from reference TRBV25-1 and TRBJ2-1, the complete variable domain is EADIYQTPRYLVIGTGKKITLECSQTMGHDKMYWYQQDPGMELHLIHYSYGVNSTEKGDLSSESTVSRIRTEHFPLTLESARPSHTSQYLCASSELRAGDEQFFGPGTRLTVL.

This sequence joins TRBV29-1 and TRBJ1-5, with D tentatively TRBD1 (6 bases). Germline CDR1 is SQVTM and CDR2 is ANQGSEA. Trimming stripped 4 bases from V and 0 bases from J, with 10 bases between. This CDR3 is 14 amino acids long. CDR3 sequence (DNA): TGCAGCGTTGCCTGGGGGCTTAGCAATCAGCCCCAGCATTTT. This translates into CSVAWGLSNQPQHF.

The chain has TRBV6-6 and TRBJ2-6, with 7 bases lining up with TRBD1. Germline values: CDR1 MNHNY, CDR2 SVGAGI (reference sequence). Losses at the gene ends were 7 bases for V and 1 base for J; bases not matched to a gene: 7. This CDR3 spans 16 amino acids. CDR3 region: CASMIPGQSGANVLTF. CDR3 sequence (DNA): TGTGCCAGCATGATCCCGGGACAGTCTGGGGCCAACGTCCTGACTTTC.

The V and J genes are TRBV20-1 and TRBJ2-1; the D is unclear. This CDR3 has 10 residues. Per the germline V gene, CDR1 is DFQATT and CDR2 is SNEGSKA (reference sequence). V gave up 4 bases and J gave up 6 bases, with 4 bases separating them. The CDR3 loop reads CSATSNEQFF. CDR3 DNA: TGCAGTGCTACGAGCAATGAGCAGTTCTTC.

This clonotype is medium-sized by share. The chain joins TRBV11-2 to TRBJ2-1; 10 bases align to TRBD2. The CDR3 is 15 residues long. With 3 bases clipped from V and 3 bases from J, the junction kept 2 bases outside the gene matches. Germline V gene sequence: CDR1 SGHAT, CDR2 FQNNGV. CDR3 nucleotide sequence: TGTGCCAGCAGCTTCGGACTAGCGGACTACAATGAGCAGTTCTTC. Translated: CASSFGLADYNEQFF.